Given below is one TCR beta chain in context. This clone appeared a single time. There is no known antigen for this receptor. No base-level quality is on record; no much larger clone is a single base apart. This sample is part of a study of blood T cell repertoires in COVID-19 (dated by TCRdb to about 2020). Background for the entire study: Collaborator samples came from the United States, Italy and Spain and covered acute and convalescent phases of COVID-19. The prospective study material was composed of cDNA or gDNA derived from T cells, B-cell-depleted T cells, or PBMCs. The dataset comprised deeply sampled blood TCRbeta repertoires from subjects exposed to, actively infected with, or recovered from COVID-19. A freely available public database, intended as a resource for researchers studying the immune response to SARS-CoV-2, is where the repertoires were released. Samples were obtained from the ongoing ImmuneRACE study (first 160 participants) and from 1,254 subjects provided by 6 global collaborators. The sample metadata nearly always contained a de-identified subject ID, COVID-19 status, age in years and sex. Where available, HLA class I and class II types were obtained from metadata supplied by the sample provider rather than from assay-based typing.

From the germline V gene (reference sequence), CDR1 is LNHDA and CDR2 is SQIVND. Relative to germline, V is missing 4 bases and J is missing 4 bases, with 14 bases of the junction outside any gene match. From the cysteine up to the phenylalanine, the CDR3 has a length of 17 residues. Here the CDR3 DNA is all that survives: 51 bases in frame from base 1. At one collaborating source in Seattle, patients were enrolled during active infection and were followed longitudinally through the course of disease. Whole blood was collected in K2EDTA tubes by collaborating institutions according to the institutions' own protocols. For TCRbeta analysis, collaborators shipped samples in one of three forms: frozen whole blood, isolated PBMCs, or DNA extracted from either of those sample types. The investigation overall reported the following: How much clinical and demographic metadata was included differed by source and by participant, and the metadata was provided uncurated.

The immunoSEQ Assay, a bias-controlled multiplex PCR, was used to amplify TCRbeta CDR3 regions from genomic DNA. As for the authors' bioinformatics: The number of nucleated cells in each sample was estimated from the amplification of reference gene primers within the assay. To quantify the absolute abundance of each unique TCRbeta CDR3 rearrangement, sequence reads were collapsed and filtered. For each sample, productive Simpson clonality was calculated as the square root of Simpson's diversity index over productive rearrangements. Sourced from immuneACCESS, this table was stored by TCRdb with only in-frame sequences that have V and J called. A share of the clones is absent; for the studies checked, an unresolved V gene accounts for under half, and the remainder has no known explanation. D and trimming come from the DNA, and the V and J calls and clone size come from that table. The sample table shows roughly 300,000 clones, and about 90% are seen once. Of the sample, approximately 12% is held by the ten largest clones.

This clonotype was sampled from a woman aged 25 to 45 with COVID-19, enrolled during active disease. The V and J segments used are TRBV19 and TRBJ1-1, with TRBD1 identical over 8 junction bases. Material for sequencing was peripheral blood. The CDR3 loop reads CASSKGQGNLGGTEAFF. The nucleotide sequence is TGTGCCAGTAGTAAAGGACAGGGTAATCTTGGGGGCACTGAAGCTTTCTTT.